Listed here are 10 T cell receptor beta chains from one sample, sequenced in a study of blood T cell repertoires in COVID-19. Clones were sequenced by immunoSEQ multiplex PCR, and TCRdb holds only the in-frame ones, with some missing. The data contain more than 200,000 clones, approximately 86% of them singletons. Source material: peripheral blood. These receptors originate from a man older than 75 with acute or convalescent COVID-19.

V gene TRBV5-6 combines with J gene TRBJ2-7; 12 bases are shared with TRBD1. CDR3 length: 15 residues. The junction had 11 bases not matched to a gene; V was cut back by 4 bases and J by 9 bases. Germline V gives CDR1 SGHDT, CDR2 YYEEEE. The CDR3 coding sequence is TGTGCCAGCAGCCGGGGAAGGGGACAGGGGGCTGGGCAGTACTTC. Protein: CASSRGRGQGAGQYF.

This clone is a singleton in its sample. The rearrangement uses TRBV19 and TRBJ1-1; D remains unclear. Germline assignment: CDR1 LNHDA and CDR2 SQIVND (reference sequence). This CDR3 is 14 amino acids long. Between the trimmed V and J ends, which lost 5 bases and 1 base, there was a span of 11 bases. The CDR3 here is CASSPRLENTEAFF. The DNA for the CDR3 is TGTGCCAGTAGTCCCCGACTGGAGAACACTGAAGCTTTCTTT. Looking up the rest from reference TRBV19 and TRBJ1-1 gives the full variable domain: DGGITQSPKYLFRKEGQNVTLSCEQNLNHDAMYWYRQDPGQGLRLIYYSQIVNDFQKGDIAEGYSVSREKKESFPLTVTSAQKNPTAFYLCASSPRLENTEAFFGQGTRLTVV.

This chain joins TRBV2 and TRBJ1-2, with unresolved D. Trimming took 6 bases from V and 3 from J, leaving 11 bases between them. The CDR3 consists of 13 residues. The germline CDR1 and CDR2 sequences are SNHLY and FYNNEI. The CDR3 bases are TGTGCCAGCAGCCCCGGGGAAGACTATGGCTACACCTTC. This encodes CASSPGEDYGYTF.

The chain couples TRBV7-2 to TRBJ2-1; TRBD1 aligns across 9 bases. This CDR3 is built from 18 residues. The germline V gene encodes CDR1 SGHTA and CDR2 FQGNSA. The ends lost 5 bases at V and 3 bases at J; junction bases unmatched: 14. CDR3 in DNA: TGTGCCAGCAGCCCTAGACTAGCCGACAGGGGGGGCTACAATGAGCAGTTCTTC. This translates into CASSPRLADRGGYNEQFF.

This sequence joins TRBV7-8 and TRBJ2-2, with 7 positions matching TRBD1. Unmatched junction bases numbered 4, after V lost 3 bases and J lost 0 bases. The CDR3 sequence is 16 residues long. Germline-derived CDR1 and CDR2 are SGHVS and FQNEAQ. This chain's CDR3 is CASSLLGQANTGELFF. CDR3 nucleotides: TGTGCCAGCAGCTTGTTAGGACAGGCGAACACCGGGGAGCTGTTTTTT.

V gene TRBV5-5 combines with J gene TRBJ1-5; tentatively, D is TRBD1 (5 bases). The CDR3 consists of 12 residues. From germline, CDR1 is SGHKS and CDR2 YYEKEE (reference sequence). Trimming took off 4 bases at V and 5 bases at J, with 7 bases between the two ends. The CDR3 DNA follows: TGTGCCAGCAGCGGAGGGGATCAGCCCCAGCATTTT. It specifies CASSGGDQPQHF.

The chain uses TRBV5-1 and TRBJ2-2; TRBD2 matches at 14 bases. The CDR3 runs to 16 residues. V was clipped by 4 bases and J by 7 bases; unmatched bases: 6. Germline V gene data show CDR1 as SGHRS and CDR2 as YFSETQ. Here the CDR3 DNA reads TGCGCCAGCAGCCTGGGACTAGCGGGAGCGGTCGGGGAGCTGTTTTTT. This encodes CASSLGLAGAVGELFF. The whole variable domain, filled in from reference TRBV5-1 and TRBJ2-2, reads KAGVTQTPRYLIKTRGQQVTLSCSPISGHRSVSWYQQTPGQGLQFLFEYFSETQRNKGNFPGRFSGRQFSNSRSEMNVSTLELGDSALYLCASSLGLAGAVGELFFGEGSRLTVL.

The rearrangement joins TRBV15 to TRBJ2-7; D possibly corresponds to TRBD2 (6 bases). V lost 5 bases to trimming and J lost 6 bases, with 8 bases between them. CDR3 length: 11 residues. From germline, CDR1 is LNHNV and CDR2 YYDKDF (reference sequence). The CDR3 DNA follows: TGTGCCACCAGCCTGGGGGGCGAGCAGTACTTC. Translated, it gives CATSLGGEQYF.

This clone was seen ten or more times. J is TRBJ1-6 and V is TRBV3-1 (or the pseudogene TRBV3-2); D is unclear. Trimming cost V 1 base and J 8 bases, with 6 bases left between them. Germline lookup yields CDR1 LGHDT and CDR2 YNNKEL (reference sequence). The CDR3 is made up of 13 amino acids. CDR3 nucleotides: TGTGCCAGCAGCCAAGTACGCGATTCACCCCTCCACTTT. The encoded protein is CASSQVRDSPLHF.

V gene TRBV10-3 combines with J gene TRBJ1-5; D is perhaps TRBD1 (6 bases). V lost 10 bases to trimming and J lost 0 bases, with 13 bases between them. The CDR3 runs 14 residues. CDR1 is ENHRY and CDR2 is SYGVKD in the germline V gene. The CDR3 here is CASKDSFSNQPQHF. CDR3 nucleotide sequence: TGTGCCAGCAAGGACAGTTTTAGCAATCAGCCCCAGCATTTT.